Described below is a single T cell receptor (beta chain) sequence and its context. Its antigen remains unidentified. As for time point: week 47, end of study. All doses held 300 ug of mutant IDH1 20-mer peptide, with topical imiquimod. The vaccination schedule gave patients eight doses in weeks 1, 3, 5, 7, 11, 15, 19 and 23. Sequencing was performed with immunoSEQ multiplex PCR; in TCRdb, only in-frame clones are kept and a portion is missing. This sample yields approximately 84,000 clones, of which roughly four fifths are seen a single time; about 5.7% belongs to the top ten. This sample is part of a study of a mutant IDH1 vaccine in newly diagnosed glioma. Study summary: Treated patients had a mean age of about 40 years and a sex split that was roughly 60% male and approximately 38% female. It was radiotherapy, temozolomide, or both that patients received previously, with most receiving both.

The CDR3 runs to 13 residues. The junction had 2 bases not matched to a gene; V was cut back by 6 bases and J by 0 bases. Per germline, CDR1 KGHSH and CDR2 LQKENI. Findings and caveats of the study: Vaccination induced immune responses in over 85% of patients.

The origin of this receptor is a man aged 40-49 years with glioma. This sample comprised PBMCs, obtained from a glioma patient whose treatment included an IDH1 peptide vaccine. The V gene is TRBV18, the J gene TRBJ2-7, with 7 bases identical to TRBD1. CDR3 nucleotides: TGTGCCAGCTCGGGGACAGCCTCCTACGAGCAGTACTTC. This gives the protein CASSGTASYEQYF.